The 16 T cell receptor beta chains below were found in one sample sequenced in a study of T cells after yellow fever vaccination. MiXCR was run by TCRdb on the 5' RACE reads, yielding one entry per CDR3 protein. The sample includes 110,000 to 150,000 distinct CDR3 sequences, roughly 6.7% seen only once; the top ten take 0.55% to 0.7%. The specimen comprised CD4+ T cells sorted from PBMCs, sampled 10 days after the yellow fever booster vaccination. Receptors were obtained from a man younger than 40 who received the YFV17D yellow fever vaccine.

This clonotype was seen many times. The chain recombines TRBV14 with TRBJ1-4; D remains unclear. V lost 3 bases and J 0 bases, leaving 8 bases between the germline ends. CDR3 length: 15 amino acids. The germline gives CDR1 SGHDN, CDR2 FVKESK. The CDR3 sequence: CASSQRHATNEKLFF. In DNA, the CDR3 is TGTGCCAGCAGCCAGAGACATGCAACTAATGAAAAACTGTTTTTT.

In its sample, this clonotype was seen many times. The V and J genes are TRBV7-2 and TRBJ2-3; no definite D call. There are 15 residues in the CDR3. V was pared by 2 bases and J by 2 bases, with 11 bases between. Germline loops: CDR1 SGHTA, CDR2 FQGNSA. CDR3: CASSLRLATTDTQYF. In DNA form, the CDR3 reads TGTGCCAGCAGCTTAAGGTTGGCAACCACAGATACGCAGTATTTT. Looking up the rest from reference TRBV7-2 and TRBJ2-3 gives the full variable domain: GAGVSQSPSNKVTEKGKDVELRCDPISGHTALYWYRQSLGQGLEFLIYFQGNSAPDKSGLPSDRFSAERTGGSVSTLTIQRTQQEDSAVYLCASSLRLATTDTQYFGPGTRLTVL.

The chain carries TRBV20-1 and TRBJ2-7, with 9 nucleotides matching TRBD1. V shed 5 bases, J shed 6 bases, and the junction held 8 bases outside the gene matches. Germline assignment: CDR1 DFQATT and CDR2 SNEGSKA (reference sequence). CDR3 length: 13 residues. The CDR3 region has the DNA TGCAGTGCTCCCGGGACAGGGCAAGCCGAGCAGTACTTC. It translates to CSAPGTGQAEQYF.

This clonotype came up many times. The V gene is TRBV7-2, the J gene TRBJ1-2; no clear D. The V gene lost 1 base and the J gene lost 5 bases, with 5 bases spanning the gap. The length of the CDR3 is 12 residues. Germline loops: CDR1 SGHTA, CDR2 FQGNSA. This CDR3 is CASSLGGYGYTF. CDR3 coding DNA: TGTGCCAGCAGCTTAGGCGGGTATGGCTACACCTTC.

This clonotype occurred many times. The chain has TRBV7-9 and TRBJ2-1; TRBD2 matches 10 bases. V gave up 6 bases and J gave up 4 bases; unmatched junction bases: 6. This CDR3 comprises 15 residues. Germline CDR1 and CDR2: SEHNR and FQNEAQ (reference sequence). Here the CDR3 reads CASRPGLAEYNEQFF. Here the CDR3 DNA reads TGTGCCAGCAGACCCGGACTAGCGGAGTACAATGAGCAGTTCTTC.

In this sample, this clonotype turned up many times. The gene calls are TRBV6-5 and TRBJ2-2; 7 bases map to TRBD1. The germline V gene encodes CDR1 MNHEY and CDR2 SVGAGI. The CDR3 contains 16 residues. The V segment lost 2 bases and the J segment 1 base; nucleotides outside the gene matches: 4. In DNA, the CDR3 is TGTGCCAGCAGTTACGCGACAGGGCTGAACACCGGGGAGCTGTTTTTT. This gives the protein CASSYATGLNTGELFF.

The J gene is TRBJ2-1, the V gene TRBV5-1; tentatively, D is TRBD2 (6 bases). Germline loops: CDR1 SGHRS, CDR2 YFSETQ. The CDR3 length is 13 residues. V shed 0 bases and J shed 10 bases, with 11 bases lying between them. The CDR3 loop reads CASSLESGDEQFF. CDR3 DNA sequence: TGCGCCAGCAGCTTGGAGTCGGGAGACGAGCAGTTCTTC.

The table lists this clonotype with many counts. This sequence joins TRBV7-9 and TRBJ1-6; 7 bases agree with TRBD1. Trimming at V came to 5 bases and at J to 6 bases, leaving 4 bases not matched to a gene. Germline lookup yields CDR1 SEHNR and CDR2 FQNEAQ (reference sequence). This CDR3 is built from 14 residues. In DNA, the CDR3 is TGTGCCAGCAGCCCGGACAGGTTTAATTCACCCCTCCACTTT. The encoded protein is CASSPDRFNSPLHF.

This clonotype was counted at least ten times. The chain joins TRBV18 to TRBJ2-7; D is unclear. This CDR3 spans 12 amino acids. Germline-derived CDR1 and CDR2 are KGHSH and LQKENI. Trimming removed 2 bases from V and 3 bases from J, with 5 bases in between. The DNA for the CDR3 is TGTGCCAGCTCACCAGGGCTCTACGAGCAGTACTTC. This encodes CASSPGLYEQYF.

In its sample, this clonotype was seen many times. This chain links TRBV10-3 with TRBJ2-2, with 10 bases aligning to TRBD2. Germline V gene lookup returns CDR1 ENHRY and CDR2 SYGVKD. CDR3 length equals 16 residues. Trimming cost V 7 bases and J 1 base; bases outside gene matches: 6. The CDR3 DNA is TGTGCCATCAAGCCGCAGCGGGAGGGGAACACCGGGGAGCTGTTTTTT. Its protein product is CAIKPQREGNTGELFF.

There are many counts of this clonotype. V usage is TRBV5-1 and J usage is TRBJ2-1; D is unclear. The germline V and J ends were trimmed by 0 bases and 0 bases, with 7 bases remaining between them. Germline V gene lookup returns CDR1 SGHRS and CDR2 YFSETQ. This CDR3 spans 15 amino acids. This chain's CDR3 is CASSLVASSYNEQFF. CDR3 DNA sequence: TGCGCCAGCAGCTTGGTGGCGAGCTCCTACAATGAGCAGTTCTTC.

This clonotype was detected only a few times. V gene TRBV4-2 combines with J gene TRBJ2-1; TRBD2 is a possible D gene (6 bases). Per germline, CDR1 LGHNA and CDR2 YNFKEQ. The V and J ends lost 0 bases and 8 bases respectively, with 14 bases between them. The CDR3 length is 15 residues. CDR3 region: CASSQDRDLSDEQFF. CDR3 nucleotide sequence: TGTGCCAGCAGCCAAGACCGGGACTTAAGCGATGAGCAGTTCTTC.

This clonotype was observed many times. The CDR3 protein is CASSQVPGVGSEQFF. In nucleotides, the CDR3 is TGCGCCAGCAGCCAAGTCCCAGGGGTAGGAAGTGAGCAGTTCTTC. The chain employs TRBV4-3 and TRBJ2-1; a possible D gene is TRBD1 (6 bases). CDR3 length: 15 amino acids. Trimming removed 1 base at V and 9 bases at J, with 16 bases between. CDR1 and CDR2 from the germline V gene are LGHNA and YSLEER.

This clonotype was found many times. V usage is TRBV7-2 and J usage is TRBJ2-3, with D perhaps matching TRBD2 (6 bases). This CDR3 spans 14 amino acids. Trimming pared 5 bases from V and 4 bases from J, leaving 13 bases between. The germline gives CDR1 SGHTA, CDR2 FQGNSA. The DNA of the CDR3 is TGTGCCAGCAGCCGACTAGGGTTTCCAGATACGCAGTATTTT. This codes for CASSRLGFPDTQYF.

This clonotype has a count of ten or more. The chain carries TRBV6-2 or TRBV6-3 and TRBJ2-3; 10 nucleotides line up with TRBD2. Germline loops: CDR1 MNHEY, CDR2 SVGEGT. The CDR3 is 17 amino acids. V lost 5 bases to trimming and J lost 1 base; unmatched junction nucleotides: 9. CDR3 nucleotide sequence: TGTGCCAGCAGTACCCGATGGACTAGCGGACGCACAGATACGCAGTATTTT. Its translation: CASSTRWTSGRTDTQYF.

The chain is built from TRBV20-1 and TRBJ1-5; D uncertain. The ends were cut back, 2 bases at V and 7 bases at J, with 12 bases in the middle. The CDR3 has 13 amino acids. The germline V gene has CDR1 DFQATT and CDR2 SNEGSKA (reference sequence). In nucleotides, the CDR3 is TGCAGTGCTAGACTCCCGGGCTCGCAGCCCCAGCATTTT. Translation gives CSARLPGSQPQHF.